This TCR beta chain was captured by sequencing in a study of cytomegalovirus exposure and HLA in healthy donors. General study findings and limits: HLA alleles showed associations with 15,000 to 20,000 TCR beta sequences in a later analysis, at a 0.05 false discovery rate. A missense variant in DCLRE1C was later tied to TCR beta V- and J-gene trimming. Analysis performed later showed TCR beta chains linked to HLA being more clonally expanded than equally common others.

Points on this clone: Its specificity is not known.

Each donor's status was that of a healthy bone marrow donor. This CDR3 comprises 11 residues. Per the germline V gene, CDR1 is MGHDK and CDR2 is SYGVNS. The ends were cut back, 4 bases at V and 2 bases at J, with 2 bases in the middle. Amplification used 60 Vbeta primers and 13 Jbeta primers. Generated by immunoSEQ multiplex PCR, the TCRdb table keeps only in-frame clones and is missing some. This sample has approximately 220,000 clones, with 60% to 85% found just once. The sequenced material came from PBMCs. The chain carries TRBV25-1 and TRBJ1-1, with D uncertain. The sequence was obtained from a man aged 35 to 55 in good health and CMV-seronegative. The DNA for the CDR3 is TGTGCCAGCAGTGTAAACACTGAAGCTTTCTTT. The encoded protein is CASSVNTEAFF.